Sequencing of this TCR beta chain was carried out in a study of shared clonotypes between healthy human individuals (dated by TCRdb to 2018 to 2020). Broadly, across the study: A couple of women and a few men aged 18 to 49 years were included in the cohort. For each donor, three plates each were used for CD4 naive and CD4 memory, two plates were used for CD8 naive, and one plate was used for CD8 memory. Each donor's leukapheresis produced roughly between roughly 0.94 and 9.5 billion PBMCs. To estimate repertoire size and how much clonotype sharing occurs between individuals, the study deeply sequenced the blood TCR repertoires of 5 or 6 healthy adults. To increase sequencing depth and limit assay-specific biases, different laboratories used diverse techniques to prepare libraries and sequence TCR repertoires.

What the research found in general, with its limitations: Incomplete sequencing was indicated by rarefaction of sorted-subset datasets, despite the large sequencing depth. Naive subsets generally had larger estimated clonotype richness than memory subsets did. Pairwise subsampling indicated that sequencing depth was expected to affect the degree of clonotype sharing among donors. Sampling was restricted to blood, and TCR repertoires in tissues likely differ from the TCR repertoires found in blood. Because the study included only a small number of donors, the genetic and exposure-history diversity represented was limited. Clonotypes shared by all four sorted-subset donors showed higher generation probabilities than non-shared clonotypes. Across a handful of donors, around 5.4% of naive CD4, more than 3% of naive CD8, under 2.5% of memory CD4, and under 0.45% of memory CD8 clonotypes were shared.

Using the deep immunoSEQ assay, TCR CDR3 regions were amplified from genomic DNA by multiplex PCR. Extracted genomic DNA from each cell subset was distributed evenly across all wells of several immunoSEQ 96-well plates, and each plate was treated as a replicate. For sorted subsets, each replicate PCR was loaded with about 200 ng genomic DNA, equivalent to 30,000 or so T cell genomes. Purified libraries were quantified with a Qubit 3.0 fluorometer, sized on a Bioanalyzer 2100, and re-quantified with the KAPA Library Quantification kit. Every immunoSEQ 96-well plate was sequenced on a separate single-read 150-cycle Illumina NextSeq 550 flow cell. On the study's bioinformatics: The immunoSEQ output contained only junctional sequences without quality scores, so filtering could not match that applied to full-length reads. To assign V/J genes and CDR3, sequences were annotated against IMGT germline references using PyIR, a Python wrapper for IgBLAST v1.9. Reads were filtered out if the reads had weak V/J assignments (E-value above 1e-6), no CDR3, stop codons, out-of-frame junctions, or ambiguous translated residues. V3J clonotypes were defined as sequences sharing an identical inferred V gene, J gene, and CDR3 amino acid sequence. Percentage overlap between repertoires was calculated by dividing the number of shared unique clonotypes by the size of the smaller repertoire. Three approaches were used to assess repertoire richness: RTK rarefaction, the Chao1 estimator, and Recon v2.1 estimates of unobserved clonotypes. For all TCRbeta clonotypes obtained by the gDNA method from a few donors, generation probabilities were computed with OLGA. TCRdb re-hosts the immuneACCESS table, in-frame sequences only. Its copies lack some clones; in the studies checked, an unresolved V gene accounts for under half of them, and the cause for the rest is not known. Clone size and the V and J calls come from that table; the DNA yielded D and trimming. The sample table records roughly 850,000 clones; roughly 96% of these occur just once. Roughly 0.23% of the sample lies in the top ten.

The junction shows trimming of 4 bases on V and 3 bases on J, plus 11 bases between the germline ends. From the cysteine up to the phenylalanine, the CDR3 has a length of 14 residues. Of all the DNA, just the CDR3 is kept, 42 bases in frame from base 1. Looking up the germline V gene yields CDR1 SGHTS and CDR2 YDEGEE. With regard to this clone: No cognate antigen has been identified for it. No base quality information exists; no much larger clone differs at one position.

CD8 naive samples were CD45RO-negative cells positively selected for CCR7, giving a CD45RA+CCR7+ population that excluded TemRA cells. Healthy HIV-negative adults with no recently reported acute infections or vaccinations were included as donors. Only Caucasian adults living in Nashville, Tennessee, USA were represented among the donors. Blood was obtained by leukapheresis, after which PBMCs were separated by Ficoll-Histopaque density gradient centrifugation and cryopreserved in liquid nitrogen vapor phase. Analytical flow cytometry was used to check the purity and quantity of every magnetically sorted T cell population. From each sorted fraction, genomic DNA was isolated and quantified by UV absorbance on a Nanodrop 2000c.

The V gene is TRBV5-8 and the J gene is TRBJ1-5, with TRBD1 perhaps the D gene, on 5 matching bases. The sample was naive CD8+ T cells sorted from blood. Taken with the paper, the label for cell subset or site translates to: CD45RA+CCR7+. The sequence came from a man aged 25 to 45 in good health. At the DNA level, the sequence is TGTGCCAGCAGCGTCGGGGGGTACAATCAGCCCCAGCATTTT. Protein translation: CASSVGGYNQPQHF.